Sequencing of this T cell receptor (beta chain) was carried out in a study of T cell responses to AZD1222 COVID-19 vaccine. This clone was observed a single time. CDR1 and CDR2 (germline): MNHNY, SVGAGI (reference sequence). The CDR3 loop spans 13 amino acids. Between the trimmed V and J ends, which lost 8 bases and 2 bases, there was a span of 7 bases. Libraries were prepared by immunoSEQ multiplex PCR; TCRdb keeps only in-frame clonotypes and omits some of them. The profile shows 150,000 to 200,000 clones, just over 85% of them singletons. The chain employs TRBV6-6 and TRBJ2-6, with no clear D. The sequence was obtained from an adult in good health. The specimen was peripheral blood, collected on day 0 of AZD1222 vaccination. The CDR3 coding sequence is TGTGCCAGCGGCGCGGCTGGGGCCAACGTCCTGACTTTC. Its protein product is CASGAAGANVLTF.